Sequencing of this T cell receptor beta chain was carried out in a study of T cell repertoires in cytomegalovirus infection. Looking at the study overall: A matching HLA type, together with CMV infection, was signaled by public TCR beta signatures.

Study results and limitations: Individuals carrying CMV plus the relevant HLA were identified by cumulative frequency of public TCR beta families.

Deletions cut 2 bases from V and 4 bases from J, with 9 bases between. Germline-derived CDR1 and CDR2 are MNHEY and SMNVEV (reference sequence). The CDR3 sequence is 14 residues long. As for this clonotype: What it recognizes is unknown.

TCRdb ran MiXCR on the reads and lists one entry per CDR3 protein. The table shows 650,000 to 900,000 distinct CDR3 sequences, with approximately 32% occurring only once. The rearrangement joins TRBV27 to TRBJ1-5; no definite D call. This TCR derives from a human donor in good health (CMV status not recorded). Some clones in this sample may be carry-over from other donors' samples. The material was cultured CD8+ T cells from PBMCs, obtained from culture after CMV antigen stimulation. CDR3 sequence (DNA): TGTGCCAGCAGTTTACGTCCCAAGAATCAGCCCCAGCATTTT. This codes for CASSLRPKNQPQHF.